Detailed here is one T cell receptor (beta chain). Its antigen is unknown. Base-call qualities are not available, and no considerably larger clone is one nucleotide away. Taken from the germline V gene, the CDR1 and CDR2 loops are SGHRS and YFSETQ. Here V drops 2 bases and J drops 4 bases, and the junction holds 5 bases not matched to any gene. The CDR3 covers 14 residues, taking in both the cysteine and the phenylalanine. Only the CDR3 DNA is retained, 42 bases long and in frame from the first base. The library relied on the immunoSEQ multiplex PCR assay. Sourced from immuneACCESS, this table was stored by TCRdb with only in-frame sequences that have V and J called. A share of the clones is absent; for the studies checked, an unresolved V gene accounts for under half, and the remainder has no known explanation. This sample is represented by about 89,000 clones; approximately 94% of them were singletons. The ten largest clones capture 0.24% of the sample.

The sample comes from a study of technical replicates of blood from several donors (TCRdb year 2017). The receptor's source is a human donor in good health. Recombination linked TRBV5-1 to TRBJ2-7; 8 bases in between match TRBD2. Specimen: T cells isolated from PBMCs. This receptor has the CDR3 CASSFNGGVYEQYF. The DNA is as follows: TGCGCCAGCAGCTTTAACGGGGGGGTGTACGAGCAGTACTTC.